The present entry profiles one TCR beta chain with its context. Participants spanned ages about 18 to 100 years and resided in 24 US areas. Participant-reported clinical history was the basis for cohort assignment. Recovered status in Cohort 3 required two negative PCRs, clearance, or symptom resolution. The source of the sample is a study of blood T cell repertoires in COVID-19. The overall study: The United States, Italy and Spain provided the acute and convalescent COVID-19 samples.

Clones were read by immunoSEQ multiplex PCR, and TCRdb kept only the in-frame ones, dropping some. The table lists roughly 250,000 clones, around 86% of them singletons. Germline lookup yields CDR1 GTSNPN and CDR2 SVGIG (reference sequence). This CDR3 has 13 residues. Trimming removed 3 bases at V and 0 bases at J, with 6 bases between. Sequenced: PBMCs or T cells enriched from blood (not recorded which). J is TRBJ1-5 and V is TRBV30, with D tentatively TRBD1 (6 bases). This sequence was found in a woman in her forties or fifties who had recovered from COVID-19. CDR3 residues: CAWRGASNQPQHF. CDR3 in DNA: TGTGCCTGGAGGGGGGCTAGCAATCAGCCCCAGCATTTT.